The next 26 T cell receptor beta chains were all read from a single sample in a study of shared clonotypes between healthy human individuals. The protocol was immunoSEQ multiplex PCR, while the TCRdb copy is restricted to in-frame clones and leaves out a portion. The sample has more than 850,000 clones, 70% to 80% seen once. The sequenced sample was memory CD4+ T cells from PBMCs. Subset described: CD45RA-negative fraction. The receptors originated from a man aged 18 to 35 in good health. Some clones in this sample may be carry-over from other donors' samples.

The chain joins TRBV7-9 to TRBJ2-7, with unresolved D. The length of the CDR3 is 14 residues. CDR1 is SEHNR, CDR2 FQNEAQ, per germline (reference sequence). Trimming removed 5 bases at V and 0 bases at J, with 11 bases between. The chain's CDR3 is CASSDGFLSYEQYF. The DNA of the CDR3 is TGTGCCAGCAGCGATGGCTTCCTCTCCTACGAGCAGTACTTC.

This chain links TRBV27 with TRBJ2-2, with 7 nucleotides matching TRBD2. Trimming cost V 5 bases and J 2 bases; bases outside gene matches: 14. The germline gives CDR1 MNHEY, CDR2 SMNVEV (reference sequence). This CDR3 contains 18 residues. Here the CDR3 DNA reads TGTGCCAGCAGTCGATACGGGGTCTGGGGGGGTAACACCGGGGAGCTGTTTTTT. Translation: CASSRYGVWGGNTGELFF.

CDR3 sequence (DNA): TGCGCCAGCCAAGGACAGGGAGGCACCGGGGAGCTGTTTTTT. Translating it yields CASQGQGGTGELFF. This chain connects TRBV5-1 to TRBJ2-2; 8 nucleotides agree with TRBD1. The trim removed 7 bases at V and 4 bases at J, leaving 6 bases unmatched. In germline, CDR1 is SGHRS, CDR2 YFSETQ. The CDR3 consists of 14 residues.

This rearrangement joins TRBV28 to TRBJ1-2; maybe TRBD1 (6 bases). The CDR3 has 13 residues. Between the trimmed V and J ends, which lost 2 bases and 4 bases, there was a span of 8 bases. The germline V gene has CDR1 MDHEN and CDR2 SYDVKM. For the CDR3, the DNA is TGTGCCAGCAGTTTAAGGGGGATCTATGGCTACACCTTC. It codes for CASSLRGIYGYTF.

The chain joins TRBV2 to TRBJ1-5; 10 nucleotides align to TRBD1. The CDR3 contains 15 residues. Unmatched junction bases numbered 3, after V lost 6 bases and J lost 1 base. Germline V gives CDR1 SNHLY, CDR2 FYNNEI. CDR3 DNA sequence: TGTGCCAGCAGACCGGGACAGGGGAGCAATCAGCCCCAGCATTTT. This encodes CASRPGQGSNQPQHF.

The chain employs TRBV5-6 and TRBJ2-7; D gene unclear. V lost 0 bases, J lost 1 base, and 5 bases lay in between. This CDR3 is 13 amino acids long. CDR1 SGHDT and CDR2 YYEEEE come from the germline V gene. CDR3 sequence: CASSLARSYEQYF. The CDR3 coding sequence is TGTGCCAGCAGCTTGGCCAGGTCCTACGAGCAGTACTTC.

The gene calls are TRBV5-1 and TRBJ2-3; TRBD2 agrees at 7 bases. This CDR3 contains 13 residues. V lost 4 bases, J lost 2 bases, and 1 base stayed unmatched. CDR1 SGHRS and CDR2 YFSETQ come from the germline V gene. The CDR3 coding sequence is TGCGCCAGCAGCGCGGGAGACACAGATACGCAGTATTTT. It encodes CASSAGDTDTQYF.

The gene calls are TRBV25-1 and TRBJ2-1, with D uncertain. Germline V lookup: CDR1 MGHDK, CDR2 SYGVNS. This CDR3 has 15 residues. The V gene lost 1 base and the J gene lost 3 bases, with 10 bases spanning the gap. Here the CDR3 DNA reads TGTGCCAGCAGTGAATCCCGCGCCAACTACAATGAGCAGTTCTTC. It yields the protein CASSESRANYNEQFF.

The chain recombines TRBV6-5 with TRBJ2-5; the D is unclear. Germline assignment: CDR1 MNHEY and CDR2 SVGAGI. The V end was cut by 8 bases, the J end by 6 bases, with 16 bases between. The CDR3 runs 13 residues. CDR3 in amino acids: CASSNGRSKTQYF. CDR3 bases: TGTGCCAGCTCGAATGGCCGGTCGAAGACCCAGTACTTC.

The gene calls are TRBV18 and TRBJ2-1, with unresolved D. The CDR3 is 15 residues long. From germline, CDR1 is KGHSH and CDR2 LQKENI. The V and J ends lost 2 bases and 3 bases respectively, with 11 bases between them. The CDR3 nucleotides read TGTGCCAGCTCACCAGGCAGCGCGGACTACAATGAGCAGTTCTTC. It yields the protein CASSPGSADYNEQFF.

The rearrangement joins TRBV29-1 to TRBJ2-7, with a possible D match to TRBD2 (6 bases). With 6 bases removed from V and 2 bases from J, the gap between germline ends came to 11 bases. Germline-derived CDR1 and CDR2 are SQVTM and ANQGSEA. The CDR3 totals 12 residues. The CDR3 DNA sequence: TGCAGCGTGGTTAGCGGAACCTACGAGCAGTACTTC. Its translation is CSVVSGTYEQYF.

This chain's CDR3 is CAWSLTPNYGYTF. CDR3 bases: TGTGCCTGGAGTCTTACCCCTAACTATGGCTACACCTTC. The rearrangement links TRBV30 to TRBJ1-2; unclear D gene. CDR3 length equals 13 residues. V was clipped by 2 bases and J by 0 bases, with 7 bases between them. Germline loops: CDR1 GTSNPN, CDR2 SVGIG (reference sequence). Looking up the rest from reference TRBV30 and TRBJ1-2 gives the full variable domain: SQTIHQWPATLVQPVGSPLSLECTVEGTSNPNLYWYRQAAGRGLQLLFYSVGIGQISSEVPQNLSASRPQDRQFILSSKKLLLSDSGFYLCAWSLTPNYGYTFGSGTRLTVV.

The chain links TRBV28 to TRBJ2-7; tentatively, D is TRBD2 (7 bases). Trimming pared 3 bases from V and 7 bases from J, leaving 10 bases between. CDR3 length: 12 amino acids. CDR1 is MDHEN and CDR2 is SYDVKM in the germline V gene. CDR3 sequence (DNA): TGTGCCAGCAGTTTCGGGGGGCAGGAGCAGTACTTC. It yields the protein CASSFGGQEQYF.

This clone was observed once. This sequence may be a read error, since a much larger clone differs from it by one base. The chain joins TRBV5-4 to TRBJ2-5; 10 bases line up with TRBD2. The CDR3 sequence is 15 residues long. Germline CDR1 reads SGHNT; CDR2 reads YYREEE (reference sequence). V dropped 0 bases and J dropped 1; count of bases not matched to a gene: 0. This CDR3 is CASSLGTSGQETQYF. DNA for the CDR3: TGTGCCAGCAGCTTGGGGACTAGCGGCCAAGAGACCCAGTACTTC.

This chain links TRBV2 with TRBJ2-3, with a weak D call TRBD1 (5 bases). The CDR3 runs to 14 residues. Germline-derived CDR1 and CDR2 are SNHLY and FYNNEI. V was shortened by 2 bases and J by 6 bases, with 12 bases between the two germline ends. CDR3 bases: TGTGCCAGCAGTGAATTAGGGGCTAGGGATACGCAGTATTTT. Translating it yields CASSELGARDTQYF.

This clone has a single count. This rearrangement joins TRBV2 to TRBJ2-3; D is uncertain. Trimming shortened V by 7 bases and J by 2 bases, and 7 bases separated the two germline ends. The CDR3 is 12 residues long. Germline values: CDR1 SNHLY, CDR2 FYNNEI. The CDR3: CASNVNTDTQYF. The DNA of the CDR3 is TGTGCCAGCAACGTCAACACAGATACGCAGTATTTT.

The J gene is TRBJ2-5, the V gene TRBV7-3; no clear D gene. The CDR3 runs 14 residues. Germline V CDR1 and CDR2: SGHTA, FQGTGA. Trimming removed 1 base from V and 0 bases from J, with 6 bases in between. The DNA of the CDR3 is TGTGCCAGCAGCTTAAGAGCGAACCAAGAGACCCAGTACTTC. Its translation is CASSLRANQETQYF.

The chain employs TRBV7-3 and TRBJ2-7; 7 bases are shared with TRBD1. V gave up 5 bases and J gave up 2 bases; unmatched junction bases: 6. The germline gives CDR1 SGHTA, CDR2 FQGTGA. The CDR3 has 14 residues. The DNA of the CDR3 is TGTGCCAGCAGCGAACAGGGGTCCGCCTACGAGCAGTACTTC. It yields the protein CASSEQGSAYEQYF. Full variable domain (remainder filled in from reference TRBV7-3 and TRBJ2-7): GAGVSQTPSNKVTEKGKYVELRCDPISGHTALYWYRQSLGQGPEFLIYFQGTGAADDSGLPNDRFFAVRPEGSVSTLKIQRTERGDSAVYLCASSEQGSAYEQYFGPGTRLTVT.

This clone came up once. The genes are TRBV7-2 and TRBJ2-3, with 10 bases fitting TRBD2. Per germline, CDR1 SGHTA and CDR2 FQGNSA. The CDR3 spans 16 residues. V dropped 1 base and J dropped 1; count of bases not matched to a gene: 2. The CDR3 loop reads CASSLGSGGGTDTQYF. The CDR3 DNA follows: TGTGCCAGCAGCTTAGGGAGCGGGGGGGGCACAGATACGCAGTATTTT.

The chain couples TRBV9 to TRBJ2-3, with D possibly TRBD2 on 6 matching bases. There are 15 residues in the CDR3. In germline, CDR1 is SGDLS, CDR2 YYNGEE. V dropped 4 bases and J dropped 0 bases, with 12 bases sitting between them. The CDR3 coding sequence is TGTGCCAGCAGCTTAAGCGGGCGTAGCACAGATACGCAGTATTTT. Protein product: CASSLSGRSTDTQYF.

V usage is TRBV10-3 and J usage is TRBJ2-5, with 8 bases matching TRBD2. The germline CDR1 and CDR2 sequences are ENHRY and SYGVKD. Germline trimming cut 5 bases from V and 1 base from J; bases unmatched to any gene: 3. This CDR3 spans 14 amino acids. The CDR3 DNA reads as TGTGCCATCAGTCAACTAGCGGCCCAAGAGACCCAGTACTTC. As protein: CAISQLAAQETQYF.

This clone has just one count. The chain links TRBV5-1 to TRBJ2-7; the match to TRBD1 covers 10 bases. In germline, CDR1 is SGHRS, CDR2 YFSETQ. The CDR3 length is 13 residues. Losses at the gene ends were 5 bases for V and 6 bases for J; bases not matched to a gene: 5. In DNA form, the CDR3 reads TGCGCCAGCAGATCGGGACAGGGGTCCGAGCAGTACTTC. Protein sequence: CASRSGQGSEQYF. Complete variable domain (other parts from reference TRBV5-1 and TRBJ2-7): KAGVTQTPRYLIKTRGQQVTLSCSPISGHRSVSWYQQTPGQGLQFLFEYFSETQRNKGNFPGRFSGRQFSNSRSEMNVSTLELGDSALYLCASRSGQGSEQYFGPGTRLTVT.

The chain couples TRBV15 to TRBJ2-7; 7 nucleotides line up with TRBD1. Looked up from germline, CDR1 is LNHNV and CDR2 is YYDKDF (reference sequence). The CDR3 length is 15 residues. The V and J ends lost 2 bases and 0 bases, in that order; junction bases with no gene match: 4. The CDR3 nucleotides are TGTGCCACCAGCAGAACCGACAGGGACTCCTACGAGCAGTACTTC. This encodes CATSRTDRDSYEQYF.

In regard to this clone: This may come from a read error, since a much larger clone is one base off. The same CDR3 also results from other DNA sequences found in this sample. The J gene is TRBJ2-5, the V gene TRBV18; 9 positions match TRBD1. The CDR3 is made up of 14 amino acids. The junction had 3 bases not matched to a gene; V was cut back by 2 bases and J by 5 bases. Germline loops: CDR1 KGHSH, CDR2 LQKENI. The DNA for the CDR3 is TGTGCCAGCTCACCAACAGGGGGCTGGGAGACCCAGTACTTC. Its translation is CASSPTGGWETQYF.

This chain uses TRBV19 with TRBJ2-1; 7 positions match TRBD2. Looked up from germline, CDR1 is LNHDA and CDR2 is SQIVND (reference sequence). This CDR3 contains 16 residues. The V and J ends lost 0 bases and 6 bases, in that order; junction bases with no gene match: 8. CDR3 DNA sequence: TGTGCCAGTAGTATAGATAGCGGGCCCCCCCTCAATGAGCAGTTCTTC. Protein: CASSIDSGPPLNEQFF.

The rearrangement links TRBV5-6 to TRBJ1-2; 8 bases agree with TRBD1. The V gene's germline CDR1 is SGHDT and CDR2 YYEEEE. The CDR3 is 15 residues long. The trim removed 4 bases at V and 7 bases at J, leaving 12 bases unmatched. This CDR3 is CASSPQSRTGLGYTF. CDR3 nucleotide sequence: TGTGCCAGCAGCCCCCAAAGCCGGACAGGGCTTGGCTACACCTTC.